Included here is one TCR beta chain sequence, with context. Antigen unknown. This sample is part of a study of cytomegalovirus exposure and HLA in healthy donors. Overall study findings and caveats: Cytomegalovirus-associated TCR beta chains were listed, numbering under 200.

V gave up 0 bases and J gave up 2 bases, with 12 bases separating them. Germline CDR1 SGDLS, CDR2 YYNGEE. The CDR3 loop spans 15 amino acids. The assay was immunoSEQ multiplex PCR, and TCRdb's table has in-frame clones only and misses some. This sample has over 150,000 clones, with 70% to 90% found just once. The clonotype was recovered from a young man in good health and CMV-seropositive. The sample was PBMCs. The chain carries TRBV9 and TRBJ2-7; no clear D. CDR3 nucleotides: TGTGCCAGCAGCGTAGCCGCAGGAAATACCTACGAGCAGTACTTC. Protein sequence: CASSVAAGNTYEQYF.